Sequencing of this T cell receptor beta chain was carried out in a study of shared clonotypes between healthy human individuals. Study-level points and caveats: Naive subsets usually exceeded memory subsets in estimated richness. Some clonotypes were shared by all four sorted-subset donors, while others were not shared. The non-shared ones had lower generation probabilities than the shared ones.

Deep was the level used in running the assay. The sorted-subset replicate PCRs were given around 0.2 ug DNA, which is around 29,000 T cell genomes. TCRdb's copy holds only in-frame clones and misses some; the assay was immunoSEQ multiplex PCR. Here the sample spans over a million clones, about three quarters being singletons. Remarks on this clone: Its antigen is unknown.

The germline CDR1 and CDR2 sequences are SGHDT and YYEEEE. V dropped 3 bases and J dropped 4 bases, with 13 bases sitting between them. This CDR3 contains 14 residues. This sequence was found in a man aged 18 to 30 in good health. The sample comprised memory CD4+ T cells sorted from blood. Subset meaning: CD45RA-negative fraction. The chain recombines TRBV5-6 with TRBJ2-5; D call uncertain. The CDR3: CASSSLTLPETQYF. CDR3 DNA sequence: TGTGCCAGCAGCTCATTGACCCTACCAGAGACCCAGTACTTC.